This passage covers 3 T cell receptor beta chains from one sample sequenced in a study of beta chain features in type 1 diabetes (dated by TCRdb to the late 2010s). Library method: the immunoSEQ multiplex PCR assay. The entire amount of isolated RNA was reverse transcribed using the High Capacity cDNA Reverse Transcription Kit, so the sequenced TCRB transcripts were expressed ones. The table comes from immuneACCESS by way of TCRdb, which keeps in-frame sequences with V and J called. Part of the clones is missing from these tables; in studies checked, under half for an unresolved V gene and the rest for unknown reasons. The sample table records hundreds of thousands of clones; about 10% of these occur just once. The ten largest clones add up to about 0.015% of the sample. Material for sequencing was naive CD4+ T cells from blood. Explained via the paper, the cell subset or site label denotes: true naive CD4+ T cells. Source of these receptors: a woman aged 25 to 45 in good health.

This clone was detected a few times. The V gene is TRBV28, the J gene TRBJ1-2, with TRBD1 identical over 7 bases. J lost 4 bases, V lost 3 bases, and 8 bases had no gene match. Germline V lookup: CDR1 MDHEN, CDR2 SYDVKM. The CDR3 runs to 15 residues. CDR3 nucleotide sequence: TGTGCCAGCAGTTTCGACAGGGAAGTTGGCTATGGCTACACCTTC. It codes for CASSFDREVGYGYTF.

This clone has only a few counts. The CDR3 loop reads CASSPFERVGGYTF. In DNA, the CDR3 is TGTGCCAGCAGCCCCTTTGAGAGGGTCGGTGGCTACACCTTC. The chain carries TRBV7-2 and TRBJ1-2; no definite D call. The V end lost 5 bases, the J end lost 7 bases, and 17 bases lay between the germline ends. The CDR3 is 14 amino acids. The germline gives CDR1 SGHTA, CDR2 FQGNSA.

This chain connects TRBV7-9 to TRBJ1-1, with TRBD1 matching 9 bases. This CDR3 is 17 amino acids long. V lost 4 bases to trimming and J lost 0 bases; unmatched junction nucleotides: 9. CDR1 and CDR2 (germline): SEHNR, FQNEAQ (reference sequence). CDR3 residues: CASSSGGTGIMNTEAFF. In DNA form, the CDR3 reads TGTGCCAGCAGCTCCGGCGGGACAGGGATCATGAACACTGAAGCTTTCTTT.